This TCR beta chain was documented in a study of CD8 T cells in Susac syndrome. Germline V gene lookup returns CDR1 SGHTA and CDR2 FQGTGA. The CDR3 runs 14 residues. V lost 7 bases and J 2 bases, leaving 15 bases between the germline ends. RNA, at roughly 0.5 to 1 ug, was reverse transcribed with random hexamers. An immunoSEQ multiplex PCR generated amplified TCR beta CDR3 products spanning 54 Vbeta and 13 Jbeta. TCRdb reanalysed the immunoSEQ multiplex PCR reads using MiXCR and keeps one entry per CDR3 protein. Of roughly 200,000 distinct CDR3 sequences in the sample, approximately 95% are singletons; the top ten hold around 0.11%. TCR beta was sequenced from blood CD8+ and CD4+ T cells.

Sequences were obtained from CD4+ T cells from PBMCs. The chain combines TRBV7-3 with TRBJ2-7; D possibly uses TRBD1 or TRBD2 (5 bases each). This clonotype was sampled from a human donor in good health. CDR3 sequence (DNA): TGTGCCAGCACGTTAGGGGAGCCCCCCTACGAGCAGTACTTC. Amino acid sequence: CASTLGEPPYEQYF.